This TCR beta chain originates from a study of neurological immune-mediated disorders. Looked up from germline, CDR1 is DFQATT and CDR2 is SNEGSKA (reference sequence). Trimming pared 6 bases from V and 5 bases from J, leaving 12 bases between. This CDR3 comprises 12 residues. This clonotype was seen repeatedly, ten times or more. In TCRdb, the 5' RACE reads were re-called with MiXCR into one record per CDR3 protein. The sample includes approximately 65,000 distinct CDR3 sequences, over 4% of them seen just once. V and J are TRBV20-1 and TRBJ2-3; D is perhaps TRBD2 (6 bases). Sequencing used PBMCs. This receptor was obtained from a human donor with multiple sclerosis. The donor label of this sample is uncertain. CDR3 coding DNA: TGCAGTGCCGGGGGTTCCGAAGATACGCAGTATTTT. It encodes CSAGGSEDTQYF.